The 5 T cell receptor beta chains in this list originate from one sample, sequenced in a study of radiation and T cells in renal cell carcinoma. Using immunoSEQ multiplex PCR, the repertoire was profiled, and TCRdb retains in-frame clones only, with some absent. The sample has 130,000 to 150,000 clones, 86% seen once. Time point in this sample: blood 4 weeks post-SBRT, at nephrectomy. Specified treatment: 15 Gy SBRT to primary tumor, nephrectomy 4 weeks later. The specimen comprised blood, sampled from a patient whose treatment included radiotherapy and nephrectomy. All receptors derive from a woman aged 50 to 60 with renal cell carcinoma.

The V call is TRBV6-5, the J call TRBJ1-5; 9 bases match TRBD1. Losses at the gene ends were 6 bases for V and 1 base for J; bases not matched to a gene: 4. Germline CDR1 MNHEY, CDR2 SVGAGI. This CDR3 comprises 15 residues. The CDR3 nucleotides read TGTGCCAGCAGAAAACAGGGGGCAAGCAATCAGCCCCAGCATTTT. Its translation is CASRKQGASNQPQHF.

The chain uses TRBV2 and TRBJ2-1; D perhaps matches TRBD2 (6 bases). The ends were cut back, 6 bases at V and 1 base at J, with 10 bases in the middle. CDR3 length: 14 amino acids. Germline V CDR1 and CDR2: SNHLY, FYNNEI. The CDR3 region is CASSASVSYNEQFF. CDR3 nucleotides: TGTGCCAGCAGCGCTAGCGTATCCTACAATGAGCAGTTCTTC. Drawing the rest from reference TRBV2 and TRBJ2-1, the complete variable domain is EPEVTQTPSHQVTQMGQEVILRCVPISNHLYFYWYRQILGQKVEFLVSFYNNEISEKSEIFDDQFSVERPDGSNFTLKIRSTKLEDSAMYFCASSASVSYNEQFFGPGTRLTVL.

The chain recombines TRBV5-4 with TRBJ2-2, with D hard to call. V shed 0 bases and J shed 0 bases, with 9 bases lying between them. The CDR3 sequence is 16 residues long. Germline V gives CDR1 SGHNT, CDR2 YYREEE (reference sequence). The CDR3 DNA is TGTGCCAGCAGCTTGGATGCAGTCGCGAACACCGGGGAGCTGTTTTTT. Translated, it gives CASSLDAVANTGELFF.

Details on this clone: The same CDR3 also results from other DNA sequences found in this sample. V usage is TRBV27 and J usage is TRBJ1-3; TRBD1 is a possible D gene (6 bases). CDR1 and CDR2 from the germline V gene are MNHEY and SMNVEV (reference sequence). The length of the CDR3 is 14 residues. V shed 6 bases and J shed 0 bases, with 9 bases lying between them. CDR3 loop: CASRSGASGNTIYF. CDR3 sequence (DNA): TGTGCCAGCAGGTCAGGGGCCTCTGGAAACACCATATATTTT.

V gene TRBV25-1 combines with J gene TRBJ1-1, with D maybe TRBD1 (5 bases). The CDR3 sequence is 14 residues long. From germline, CDR1 is MGHDK and CDR2 SYGVNS. The germline V and J ends were trimmed by 0 bases and 4 bases, with 9 bases remaining between them. The CDR3 region has the DNA TGTGCCAGCAGTGAATACGGGGGGGTCACTGAAGCTTTCTTT. Residues: CASSEYGGVTEAFF.